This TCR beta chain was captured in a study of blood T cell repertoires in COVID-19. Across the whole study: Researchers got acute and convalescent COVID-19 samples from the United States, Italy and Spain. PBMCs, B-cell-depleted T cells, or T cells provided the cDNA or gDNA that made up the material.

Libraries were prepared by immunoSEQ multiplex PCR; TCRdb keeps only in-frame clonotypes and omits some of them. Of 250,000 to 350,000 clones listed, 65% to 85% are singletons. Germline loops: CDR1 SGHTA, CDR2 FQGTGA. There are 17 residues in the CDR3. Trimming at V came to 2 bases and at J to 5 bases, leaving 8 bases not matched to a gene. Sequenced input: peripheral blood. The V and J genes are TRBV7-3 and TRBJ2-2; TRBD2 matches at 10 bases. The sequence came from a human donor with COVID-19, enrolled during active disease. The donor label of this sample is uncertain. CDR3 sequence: CASSLQAGGPGTGELFF. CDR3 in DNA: TGTGCCAGCAGCTTACAAGCGGGAGGGCCTGGGACCGGGGAGCTGTTTTTT.